This entry is about one TCR beta chain. Its specific antigen is unknown. No per-base quality is available; no much larger clone lies one base away. The entry originates in a study of T cell changes during pregnancy in multiple sclerosis (dated by TCRdb to about 2019). In terms of the full investigation: The study looked at changes in the T cell repertoire across pregnancy in women with multiple sclerosis.

Receptor libraries were prepared by the immunoSEQ multiplex PCR assay. Imported from immuneACCESS, the table was reduced by TCRdb to in-frame sequences with V and J called. These copies leave out some clones; in studies compared against another copy, an unresolved V gene accounts for under half, and the cause of the remainder is not known. In this sample the table shows about 68,000 clones, 90% of which occur a single time. Around 1.5% of the sample lies in the top ten. V loses 5 bases, J loses 4 bases, and the germline ends lie 11 bases apart. Including cysteine and phenylalanine, the CDR3 has 13 amino acids. CDR3 DNA is the only sequence kept; it has 39 bases, read in frame from the first base. Sequences SEHNR (CDR1) and FQNEAQ (CDR2) are obtained from the germline V gene (reference sequence).

The sequencing used peripheral blood, collected in the third trimester of pregnancy. This clonotype was sampled from a female donor with multiple sclerosis, enrolled in a pregnancy study. This chain joins TRBV7-9 to TRBJ1-2; the D gene assignment is ambiguous. The CDR3 is CASSRGLGYGYTF. Read as DNA, the sequence is TGTGCCAGCAGCCGAGGATTGGGCTATGGCTACACCTTC.